These T cell receptor beta chains were read from a single sample in a study of cytomegalovirus exposure and HLA in healthy donors. Sequenced by immunoSEQ multiplex PCR; TCRdb stores in-frame clones only, minus some. The table shows 250,000 to 350,000 clones, with around 86% occurring only once. Sequenced sample: PBMCs. The receptors come from a man aged 35 to 55 in good health and CMV-seropositive. CDR3s include the opening cysteine and the closing phenylalanine or tryptophan. The D gene is left open where the match is weak. Not every row has a clone size; where given, it reads once, few, many or a size class.

CDR3 DNA	CDR3 protein	clone size	D gene	J gene	V gene
TGTGCCAGCAGCGTCACTAGCGGAATAGCAGATACGCAGTATTTT	CASSVTSGIADTQYF	-	TRBD2	TRBJ2-3	TRBV9
TGTGCCAGCAGCGCTAAACCCAACACTGAAGCTTTCTTT	CASSAKPNTEAFF	-	-	TRBJ1-1	TRBV9
TGTGCCAGCTCCCTCGGAGCGAATGAGCAGTTCTTC	CASSLGANEQFF	-	-	TRBJ2-1	TRBV28
TGTGCCAGCAGCTTGACGCGGGGGGCTTACGCCGGGGAGCTGTTTTTT	CASSLTRGAYAGELFF	-	TRBD2	TRBJ2-2	TRBV7-3
TGTGCCAGCACTTATCCCTCGGTCTCCTACGAGCAGTACTTC	CASTYPSVSYEQYF	-	-	TRBJ2-7	TRBV11-2
TGTGCCAGCAGCTTTAACAGGGGGACCCTAGGAGACGAGCAGTACTTC	CASSFNRGTLGDEQYF	once	TRBD1	TRBJ2-7	TRBV5-4
TGTGCCAGCAGTTGGGGGCCGGGACAGGGGAACACTGAAGCTTTCTTT	CASSWGPGQGNTEAFF	-	TRBD1	TRBJ1-1	TRBV6-5
TGCAGCGTTGTGGCGGGCCCGGGCTATGGCTACACCTTC	CSVVAGPGYGYTF	-	-	TRBJ1-2	TRBV29-1
TGTTCCAGCAGCCCCGGACAGGGGCAAGAGACCCAGTACTTC	CSSSPGQGQETQYF	-	TRBD1	TRBJ2-5	TRBV7-9
TGTGCCAGCAGCACCGGGACTAGCGGGAGAGAGACCCAGTACTTC	CASSTGTSGRETQYF	-	TRBD2	TRBJ2-5	TRBV7-9
TGTGCCAGCAGTACGACTCGTTTAGCGGGAGCATCGCTTTTC	CASSTTRLAGASLF	-	TRBD2	TRBJ2-4	TRBV28
TGTGCCAGCAGCCCACAGACTAGCGGGAGTGTTTCAGATACGCAGTATTTT	CASSPQTSGSVSDTQYF	-	TRBD2	TRBJ2-3	TRBV11-3
TGTGCCAGCAGTGGGACTAGCGGGACCGAGCAGTACTTC	CASSGTSGTEQYF	-	TRBD2	TRBJ2-7	TRBV6-1
TGTGCCAGCAGCTCACAGCCCGATAGGGAGGAAGCTTTCTTT	CASSSQPDREEAFF	-	-	TRBJ1-1	TRBV7-8
TGTGCCAGCAGCCTGGGGACTAGTTTGGACACCGGGGAGCTGTTTTTT	CASSLGTSLDTGELFF	-	TRBD2	TRBJ2-2	TRBV7-6
TGCGCCAGCAGCCAAGGCCAGGGGACCTACGAGCAGTACTTC	CASSQGQGTYEQYF	once	-	TRBJ2-7	TRBV4-3
TGTGCCAGCAGTGTAACAGGGGGATTTTACTACGAGCAGTACTTC	CASSVTGGFYYEQYF	-	TRBD1	TRBJ2-7	TRBV6-5
TGTGCCAGCAGGGATTCCGGGCCAGGGGAGACCCAGTACTTC	CASRDSGPGETQYF	-	-	TRBJ2-5	TRBV7-9
TGCGCCAGCAGCTTGGAGGCTAGCGGGAGGGGGGAGACCCAGTACTTC	CASSLEASGRGETQYF	-	TRBD2	TRBJ2-5	TRBV5-1
TGTGCCAGCAGCCCAGGGTCGAACTCCTACGAGCAGTACTTC	CASSPGSNSYEQYF	-	-	TRBJ2-7	TRBV7-9
TGTGCCAGCAGTCCCCGTGGCCTCCTCTATGGCTACACCTTC	CASSPRGLLYGYTF	-	-	TRBJ1-2	TRBV27
TGTGCCAGCAGCCATCCTGGGAGCGCAGGGGCCTACGAGCAGTACTTC	CASSHPGSAGAYEQYF	-	-	TRBJ2-7	TRBV7-9
TGTGCCAGCAGTTACGCGGGAGAGTACAATGAGCAGTTCTTC	CASSYAGEYNEQFF	once	TRBD2	TRBJ2-1	TRBV6-5
TGTGCCAGCAGCGTACAGGGGGACTTGGCCGGGGAGCTGTTTTTT	CASSVQGDLAGELFF	-	-	TRBJ2-2	TRBV9
TGTGCCAGCAGTGCACGACAGGGGGCTTTCACAGATACGCAGTATTTT	CASSARQGAFTDTQYF	-	TRBD1	TRBJ2-3	TRBV25-1
TGTGCCAGCAGTTTATCTGCTAGCGGGATATTTCTCCCAGAGACCCAGTACTTC	CASSLSASGIFLPETQYF	-	TRBD2	TRBJ2-5	TRBV27
TGTGCCTGGAAAGACAGGGGTATTTCACCCCTCCACTTT	CAWKDRGISPLHF	-	TRBD1	TRBJ1-6	TRBV30
TGCGCCAGCAGCCAAGCCGTCGGGACAGGGGGCTGGGAGACCCAGTACTTC	CASSQAVGTGGWETQYF	-	TRBD1	TRBJ2-5	TRBV4-3
TGTGCCAGCACCTCCACTTATGTGGAGGGCTATGGCTACACCTTC	CASTSTYVEGYGYTF	-	-	TRBJ1-2	TRBV21-1
TGTGCCAGCAGCGCAAGGACAGGGCTGAACACTGAAGCTTTCTTT	CASSARTGLNTEAFF	-	TRBD1	TRBJ1-1	TRBV7-9
TGTGCCAGCAGTTTAAGACCCTCCTGGGACAGATTTACTGATGAGCAGTTCTTC	CASSLRPSWDRFTDEQFF	-	TRBD1	TRBJ2-1	TRBV28
TGTGCCAGCAGTGTGGACAGGGTGATCAATCAGCCCCAGCATTTT	CASSVDRVINQPQHF	-	TRBD1	TRBJ1-5	TRBV28
TGTGCCATCAGTGATAACGGCTCCTACGAGCAGTACTTC	CAISDNGSYEQYF	-	-	TRBJ2-7	TRBV10-3
TGTGCCAGCAGCTTGTTTGCGGGAGCACTCAATGAGCAGTTCTTC	CASSLFAGALNEQFF	-	TRBD2	TRBJ2-1	TRBV7-3
TGTGCCAGTAGTATTACAGGGAACTCCTACGAGCAGTACTTC	CASSITGNSYEQYF	-	-	TRBJ2-7	TRBV19
TGTGCCATCCGCGACCCGACAGGGGGAGGCGAGACCCAGTACTTC	CAIRDPTGGGETQYF	-	TRBD1	TRBJ2-5	TRBV10-3
TGTGCCAGCAAAGGCGGGAACCGCTACAATGAGCAGTTCTTC	CASKGGNRYNEQFF	once	-	TRBJ2-1	TRBV27
TGTGCCAGCAGTTCCGACAGGGCGGCCGGGGAGCTGTTTTTT	CASSSDRAAGELFF	-	TRBD1	TRBJ2-2	TRBV27
TGTGCCAGCAGCGACGTGACAGAATCCTACGAGCAGTACTTC	CASSDVTESYEQYF	-	-	TRBJ2-7	TRBV5-8
TGTGCCAGTAGGAGGACTAGCGGGAGGATCGGGGATGAGCAGTTCTTC	CASRRTSGRIGDEQFF	-	TRBD2	TRBJ2-1	TRBV19
TGTGCCAGCAGTGGTAACTATATCCAGGCTTTCTTT	CASSGNYIQAFF	-	-	TRBJ1-1	TRBV6-5
TGTGCCACCCGCGGGCAAGAGACCCAGTACTTC	CATRGQETQYF	-	-	TRBJ2-5	TRBV7-9
TGCAGTGGAGGCATAGCCTACGAGCAGTACTTC	CSGGIAYEQYF	few	-	TRBJ2-7	TRBV20-1
TGCGCCAGCAGCCAGGACGGTCCAGGGAACTATGGCTACACCTTC	CASSQDGPGNYGYTF	-	-	TRBJ1-2	TRBV4-3
TGCGCCAGCAGTGCGACAGGGACTGGAAACACCATATATTTT	CASSATGTGNTIYF	-	TRBD1	TRBJ1-3	TRBV10-1
TGTGCCAGCAGAGAAAGGGGCCCCTACAATGAGCAGTTCTTC	CASRERGPYNEQFF	-	-	TRBJ2-1	TRBV13
TGTGCCAGCAGGGAGACAGGGGGTGACAATCAGCCCCAGCATTTT	CASRETGGDNQPQHF	few	TRBD1	TRBJ1-5	TRBV28
TGTGCCTTGGCCCCGCGGGAGACCCAGTACTTC	CALAPRETQYF	-	-	TRBJ2-5	TRBV30